This paragraph reports one T cell receptor beta chain. What it binds is unknown. The primer mix had 60 Vbeta and 13 Jbeta primers. The repertoire was sequenced with immunoSEQ multiplex PCR; TCRdb's copy has only in-frame clones and lacks some. Of 120,000 or so clones listed, more than 65% were seen once; the top ten hold about 1.7%. The sample originates from a study of cytomegalovirus exposure and HLA in healthy donors. Findings and caveats of the study: Roughly uniform depth of sequencing across donors was assumed in presence/absence analyses. HLA alleles showed associations with fewer than 20,000 TCR beta sequences in a later analysis, at a 0.05 false discovery rate. TCR association rates varied by HLA locus in a later analysis, with DRB1 highest and HLA-C lowest. When a later analysis was performed, an Asian-associated ancestry cluster reportedly had fewer N-insertions than the roughly 730-donor mean.

The TCR comes from a man between 18 and 35 years old in good health and CMV-seronegative. The source material was PBMCs.

CDR3 sequence (DNA): TGTGCCAGCAGCCCATATGGAGGGGTCTATGGCTACACCTTC. Amino acids: CASSPYGGVYGYTF. This chain links TRBV9 with TRBJ1-2; D is perhaps TRBD1 (5 bases). CDR1 and CDR2 (germline): SGDLS, YYNGEE. V dropped 4 bases and J dropped 4 bases, with 14 bases sitting between them. This CDR3 has 14 amino acids.